This TCR beta chain stems from a study of identical twins. General observations from the study: A partial confounding effect on zero-insertion analyses could come from invariant MAIT and iNKT cells.

The germline gives CDR1 SGDLS, CDR2 YYNGEE. The germline V and J ends were trimmed by 0 bases and 3 bases, with 10 bases remaining between them. The CDR3 covers 15 residues. A few counts support this clonotype. What it recognizes is unknown. The cDNA had a unique molecular identifier and a template-switch universal primer site. Using its own MiXCR run on the 5' RACE reads, TCRdb lists one record per CDR3 protein. The sample contains 400,000 to 600,000 distinct CDR3 sequences, 20% to 25% of which appear only once. A further study also used this sample, focusing on yellow fever vaccine responses in identical twins. As reported in that work: Reported findings indicate that twins' vaccine T cell responses seemed partially convergent, partially personalized.

The origin of this receptor is a woman under 30 in good health. Sequencing was carried out using CD4+ T cells sorted from blood. The chain links TRBV9 to TRBJ2-1; D is unclear. The CDR3 bases are TGTGCCAGCAGCGTAGGCCTAGAATACTACAATGAGCAGTTCTTC. This codes for CASSVGLEYYNEQFF.